This entry describes one TCR beta chain. The antigen is undetermined. The sample comes from a study of T-cell reconstitution after alpha-beta-depleted transplantation in children. Findings and caveats of the study: A year had passed since transplant, and T-cell counts and diversity by then came mostly from newly produced T cells.

Using unique molecular identifiers, the investigators prepared the TCRbeta library. TCRdb called the PCR reads again in MiXCR, with one record for every CDR3 protein. The sample consists of about 120,000 distinct CDR3 sequences, about 23% of them appearing once. The sample was PBMCs, mostly from graft donor cells, taken 180 days after TCRalphabeta/CD19-depleted stem cell transplant. This clonotype was sampled from a male patient under 10 years old who had a stem cell transplant for chronic granulomatous disease, so the T cells may come from the graft donor.

Written as DNA, the CDR3 is TGTGCAAGTCGCTTAGGGTTGACTAGCGGGACCTACGAGCAGTACTTC. Translation: CASRLGLTSGTYEQYF. J is TRBJ2-7 and V is TRBV12-2; the DNA was not used to check the table's D call, TRBD2. TRBV12-2 is a known pseudogene. The CDR3 runs 16 residues.